This entry concerns a single T cell receptor (beta chain). Its antigen is still unknown. PCR amplification relied on 60 Vbeta primers (plus 13 Jbeta primers). Original processing notes: About 11 million of 65 million to 95 million unique TCR beta chains were shared, per a later count. Produced via immunoSEQ multiplex PCR; TCRdb's table is partial and in-frame only. The V and J calls and clone size come from that table; D and trimming were worked out from the DNA. This table holds roughly 240,000 clones, more than 70% found once. The data stem from a study of cytomegalovirus exposure and HLA in healthy donors. Findings of the study overall: Some public TCRs appeared in many individuals, while most sequences were rare.

Sequenced input: PBMCs. The source is a boy under 18 in good health and CMV-seronegative.

DNA of the CDR3: TGTGCCAGCTCACCACCGACAGGTGGAATTGTGGGTACCAATGAGCAGTTCTTC. This codes for CASSPPTGGIVGTNEQFF. This rearrangement joins TRBV18 to TRBJ2-1; possibly TRBD1 for D (6 bases). This CDR3 region has 18 residues. Trimming stripped 0 bases from V and 6 bases from J, with 21 bases between. Per germline, CDR1 KGHSH and CDR2 LQKENI.